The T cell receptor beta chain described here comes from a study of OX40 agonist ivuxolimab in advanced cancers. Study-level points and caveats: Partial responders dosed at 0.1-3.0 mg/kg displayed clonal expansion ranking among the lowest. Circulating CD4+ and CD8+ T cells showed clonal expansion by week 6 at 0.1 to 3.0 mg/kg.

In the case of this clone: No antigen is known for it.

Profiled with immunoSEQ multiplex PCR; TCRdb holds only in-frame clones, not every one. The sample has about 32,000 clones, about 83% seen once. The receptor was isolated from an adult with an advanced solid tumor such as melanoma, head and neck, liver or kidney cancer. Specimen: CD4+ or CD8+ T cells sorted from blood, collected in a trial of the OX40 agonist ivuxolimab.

The CDR3 coding sequence is TGCGCCAGCAGCCAAATGATGTGGGACACAACGTACTATGGCTACACCTTC. It translates to CASSQMMWDTTYYGYTF. The rearrangement joins TRBV4-1 to TRBJ1-2, with D tentatively TRBD1 (6 bases). CDR3 length: 17 amino acids. Germline values: CDR1 MGHRA, CDR2 YSYEKL. Trimming took off 2 bases at V and 3 bases at J, with 19 bases between the two ends.